This T cell receptor (beta chain) comes out of a study of human T cells and chemical hapten exposure. Notes on the study in general: TCRs above 1 in 1000 frequency stayed constant with DPC sensitization.

TCRdb reprocessed the 5' RACE reads via MiXCR and lists one record per CDR3 protein. The profile shows under 100,000 distinct CDR3 sequences, about 16% of them singletons. This clonotype was picked up a small number of times. As yet, its antigen is unknown. The starting material, unfractionated whole blood, was used for total RNA extraction. This clonotype was sampled from a female donor in good health.

CDR3 sequence reads: CASSPPGDAEKLFF. CDR3 DNA: TGTGCCAGCTCACCACCTGGCGACGCTGAAAAACTGTTTTTT. The J gene is TRBJ1-4, the V gene TRBV18; D gene unclear. Germline lookup yields CDR1 KGHSH and CDR2 LQKENI. The V end lost 0 bases, the J end lost 7 bases, and 9 bases lay between the germline ends. The CDR3 loop spans 14 amino acids.